The rows below give T cell receptor beta chains drawn from one sample of a study of T cell responses to AZD1222 COVID-19 vaccine. TCRdb's copy holds only in-frame clones and misses some; the assay was immunoSEQ multiplex PCR. The sample contains about 81,000 clones, about 91% of which appear only once. This material consisted of peripheral blood, taken 28 days after the second AZD1222 dose. The receptor set was obtained from an adult who received the AZD1222 COVID-19 vaccine. The conserved cysteine and the conserved F or W are not part of the CDR3 here. The D gene is left open where the match is weak.

v_call: TRBV5-1
j_call: TRBJ2-7
d_call: -
cdr3_aa: ASSLGVGRNEQY

v_call: TRBV5-1
j_call: TRBJ2-5
d_call: -
cdr3_aa: ASSSGLSSETQY

v_call: TRBV19
j_call: TRBJ2-3
d_call: TRBD2
cdr3_aa: ASSIRGSGTASGTDTQY

v_call: TRBV21-1
j_call: TRBJ1-5
d_call: -
cdr3_aa: ASSKKGAPPNQPQH

v_call: TRBV15
j_call: TRBJ1-5
d_call: -
cdr3_aa: ATSKGDGQPQH

v_call: TRBV19
j_call: TRBJ1-2
d_call: -
cdr3_aa: ATTPFLDRRGYT

v_call: TRBV20-1
j_call: TRBJ2-1
d_call: -
cdr3_aa: SASYRVPEQF

v_call: TRBV10-3
j_call: TRBJ1-2
d_call: -
cdr3_aa: AISELGQSGYT

v_call: TRBV4-2
j_call: TRBJ2-7
d_call: TRBD2
cdr3_aa: ASSLTSSGTTSYEQY

v_call: TRBV9
j_call: TRBJ2-5
d_call: -
cdr3_aa: ASSVTPKQETQY

v_call: TRBV27
j_call: TRBJ2-7
d_call: TRBD1
cdr3_aa: ASMSDRGYEQY

v_call: TRBV27
j_call: TRBJ1-2
d_call: TRBD1
cdr3_aa: ASSPDRGSYGYT

v_call: TRBV12-3/TRBV12-4
j_call: TRBJ1-2
d_call: -
cdr3_aa: ASSFGTKGYT

v_call: TRBV4-1
j_call: TRBJ2-2
d_call: -
cdr3_aa: ASSQEHSGAGELF

v_call: TRBV4-3
j_call: TRBJ1-2
d_call: -
cdr3_aa: ASSQDLVTNYGYT

v_call: TRBV24-1
j_call: TRBJ1-2
d_call: -
cdr3_aa: ATSDGGALGDNGYT

v_call: TRBV29-1
j_call: TRBJ2-1
d_call: TRBD2
cdr3_aa: SVESGSPQF

v_call: TRBV11-2
j_call: TRBJ1-4
d_call: -
cdr3_aa: ASSLVGEKLF

v_call: TRBV28
j_call: TRBJ1-5
d_call: -
cdr3_aa: ASSSQDRPQH

v_call: TRBV6-1
j_call: TRBJ1-2
d_call: -
cdr3_aa: ASSEAIGIGGYT

v_call: TRBV27
j_call: TRBJ2-5
d_call: -
cdr3_aa: ASRRGGQETQY

v_call: TRBV2
j_call: TRBJ2-6
d_call: -
cdr3_aa: ASSDRRDSGANVLT

v_call: TRBV7-9
j_call: TRBJ1-4
d_call: -
cdr3_aa: ASRSGRIATNEKLF

v_call: TRBV19
j_call: TRBJ1-2
d_call: TRBD1
cdr3_aa: ASRSVPGGGDYGYT

v_call: TRBV18
j_call: TRBJ2-1
d_call: -
cdr3_aa: ASSPRKTIDPTSIYNEQF

v_call: TRBV6-6
j_call: TRBJ2-7
d_call: -
cdr3_aa: ATSPGSQGDEQY

v_call: TRBV4-2
j_call: TRBJ1-5
d_call: -
cdr3_aa: ASSPESSGNQPQH

v_call: TRBV7-9
j_call: TRBJ2-1
d_call: -
cdr3_aa: ASTHETGYNEQF

v_call: TRBV7-8
j_call: TRBJ1-6
d_call: TRBD1
cdr3_aa: ASSPRPGTGRFALH

v_call: TRBV9
j_call: TRBJ2-3
d_call: TRBD2
cdr3_aa: ASSEEGGTSGTITDTQY

v_call: TRBV6-5
j_call: TRBJ1-6
d_call: -
cdr3_aa: ASSYGGLRSPLH

v_call: TRBV7-8
j_call: TRBJ2-3
d_call: TRBD1
cdr3_aa: ASSLAGGQAQY

v_call: TRBV19
j_call: TRBJ1-4
d_call: TRBD1
cdr3_aa: ASRPGQGGKLF

v_call: TRBV6-5
j_call: TRBJ1-5
d_call: TRBD1
cdr3_aa: ASRRTGGDQPQH

v_call: TRBV2
j_call: TRBJ2-7
d_call: -
cdr3_aa: ASSEDNTYEQY

v_call: TRBV19
j_call: TRBJ2-1
d_call: TRBD2
cdr3_aa: ASSMGAGGFPNEQF

v_call: TRBV5-4
j_call: TRBJ2-1
d_call: TRBD1
cdr3_aa: ASSLAETGWNEQF

v_call: TRBV11-2
j_call: TRBJ2-7
d_call: -
cdr3_aa: ASSLEGRGEQY

v_call: TRBV27
j_call: TRBJ2-1
d_call: TRBD2
cdr3_aa: ASKREIQGEQF

v_call: TRBV28
j_call: TRBJ1-1
d_call: -
cdr3_aa: ASSSPLEAF

v_call: TRBV2
j_call: TRBJ1-2
d_call: TRBD1
cdr3_aa: ASSRDRVVGGYT

v_call: TRBV4-1
j_call: TRBJ2-3
d_call: TRBD1
cdr3_aa: ASSPGQGATDTQY

v_call: TRBV11-1
j_call: TRBJ1-1
d_call: -
cdr3_aa: ASSYHVMNTEAF

v_call: TRBV4-1
j_call: TRBJ1-2
d_call: -
cdr3_aa: ASSLSWGIANYGYT

v_call: TRBV3-1/TRBV3-2
j_call: TRBJ2-6
d_call: -
cdr3_aa: ASSQDRAPGGANVLT

v_call: TRBV7-2
j_call: TRBJ2-3
d_call: TRBD2
cdr3_aa: ASSLTSGSADTQY